This entry concerns a single T cell receptor beta chain. Its antigen is currently unknown. An end of the junction differs from the germline gene, which may be a read error. This sample is drawn from a study of cytotoxic CD8 clonotypes in ibrutinib-treated CLL. The assay was immunoSEQ multiplex PCR, and TCRdb's table has in-frame clones only and misses some. In the table there are around 250,000 clones, roughly 74% of which are singletons. The study's findings and limits: Higher clonality was seen at ibrutinib response and a return toward baseline at progression.

The V gene's germline CDR1 is MNHEY and CDR2 SMNVEV (reference sequence). This CDR3 has 13 amino acids. The rearrangement joins TRBV27 to TRBJ2-3; D remains ambiguous. Sequencing was performed on PBMCs, taken after 24 months of ibrutinib treatment. This clonotype was sampled from a human donor with chronic lymphocytic leukemia. The DNA for the CDR3 is TGTGCCAACAGTCCCTGGGTGACAGATACGCAGTATTTT. It specifies CANSPWVTDTQYF.